This T cell receptor beta chain is drawn from a study of blood T cell repertoires in COVID-19 (dated by TCRdb to 2020 to 2021). With respect to the entire study: Samples covering the acute and convalescent phases of COVID-19 were provided by collaborators in the United States, Italy and Spain. Deeply sampled blood TCRbeta repertoires from subjects exposed to, actively infected with, or recovered from COVID-19 were included in the dataset. Samples were obtained from the ongoing ImmuneRACE study (first 160 participants) and from over a thousand subjects provided by 6 global collaborators. A freely available public database, intended as a resource for researchers studying the immune response to SARS-CoV-2, is where the repertoires were released. The prospective study material was composed of cDNA or gDNA derived from T cells, B-cell-depleted T cells, or PBMCs. HLA class I and class II types, where available, came from metadata supplied by the sample provider rather than from assay-based typing. Sample metadata almost always included a de-identified subject ID, COVID-19 status, age in years and sex.

Collaborating institutions collected whole blood in K2EDTA tubes following their own protocols. For TCRbeta analysis, collaborators shipped samples as frozen whole blood, isolated PBMCs, or DNA extracted from either of those sample types. What the authors observed across the whole study: The quantity of clinical and demographic metadata differed by source and by participant and was supplied without curation.

TCRbeta CDR3 regions were amplified from genomic DNA using the immunoSEQ Assay, a bias-controlled multiplex PCR. The original methods were these. Within the assay, amplification of reference gene primers was used to estimate how many nucleated cells each sample contained. To quantify the absolute abundance of each unique TCRbeta CDR3 rearrangement, sequence reads were collapsed and filtered. For each sample, productive Simpson clonality was calculated by taking the square root of Simpson's diversity index across productive rearrangements. Entries here come from immuneACCESS through TCRdb and include only in-frame sequences with V and J called. Some clones fail to appear in such tables; in the studies checked, an unresolved V gene covers under half of the shortfall, and the cause of the remainder is unknown. V and J calls and clone size are given by that table; D and trimming were obtained from the DNA. The sample table shows around 150,000 clones, and roughly four fifths are seen once. The ten largest clones capture approximately 6.5% of the sample.

In the case of this clone: What this receptor recognizes is not known. Qualities for individual bases were not recorded, and no much larger clone is one base off.

V trim: 3 bases; J trim: 6 bases; unmatched bases: 7. For CDR1 and CDR2, the germline V gene (reference sequence) lists LNHDA and SQIVND. The CDR3, cysteine through phenylalanine, is 15 amino acids long. Only the CDR3 DNA stays, 45 bases, in frame from base 1. Source material: peripheral blood. The origin of this receptor is a human donor in a cohort sampled during active COVID-19. The chain employs TRBV19 and TRBJ1-5, with 8 bases aligning to TRBD1. The CDR3 sequence is CASSMNRGRGQPQHF. The sequence in DNA is TGTGCCAGTAGTATGAACAGGGGGAGGGGTCAGCCCCAGCATTTT.